This T cell receptor beta chain was identified in a study of CD8 T cells in Susac syndrome. Sequencing of TCR beta was performed on blood CD8+ and CD4+ T cells. Concerning this clonotype itself: Its target is not known.

Notes on the study in general: The study's TCR sequencing and HLA analysis drew on a certain number of individuals. That number was acknowledged as relatively small.

RNA amounts of about 0.45 to 1 ug underwent reverse transcription with random hexamers. An immunoSEQ multiplex PCR generated amplified TCR beta CDR3 products spanning 54 Vbeta and 13 Jbeta. TCRdb ran MiXCR on the immunoSEQ multiplex PCR reads and lists one entry per CDR3 protein. The sample has 150,000 to 200,000 distinct CDR3 sequences; around 94% are singletons. Sequencing was done on a sample of CD4+ T cells from PBMCs. This TCR came from a human donor in good health.

CDR3 DNA sequence: TGCAGTGCTAGTTGGGGACAGGGCTACGGCTACACCTTC. Amino acid sequence: CSASWGQGYGYTF. The chain recombines TRBV20-1 with TRBJ1-2; 9 nucleotides match TRBD1. Germline lookup yields CDR1 DFQATT and CDR2 SNEGSKA (reference sequence). CDR3 size: 13 residues. Losses at the gene ends were 3 bases for V and 8 bases for J; bases not matched to a gene: 7.